The clone carrying this T cell receptor (beta chain) came up a few times. The antigen remains unidentified. Per the germline V gene, CDR1 is SGDLS and CDR2 is YYNGEE. This CDR3 has 15 residues. Between the trimmed V and J ends, which lost 3 bases and 2 bases, there was a span of 11 bases. Control samples came 1 year after myeloablative marrow transplants with methotrexate plus calcineurin inhibitor. This entry belongs to a study of T cells after posttransplantation cyclophosphamide. Assay used: immunoSEQ multiplex PCR; TCRdb lists only in-frame clones, some missing. The table records about 15,000 clones, approximately 88% of them present only once. Study-wide results and caveats: Donor-recipient repertoire similarity was low at 1-2 months, rising over year one. TRB overlap between skin or GI tissue T cells and blood was limited. Recipient CMV seropositivity and CMV reactivation strongly tracked TRB clonality.

Material: PBMCs, obtained less than 400 days after allogeneic stem cell transplant with calcineurin inhibitor and methotrexate. This chain uses TRBV9 with TRBJ1-4; the D gene is possibly TRBD1 (5 bases). The TCR comes from a young adult male patient who received an allogeneic stem cell transplant from a related donor, was CMV-positive, and had no GVHD. Some T cells may trace back to the graft donor. For the CDR3, the DNA is TGTGCCAGCAGCGACCGACCAGGGACTAATGAAAAACTGTTTTTT. Encoded protein: CASSDRPGTNEKLFF.